This is a list of T cell receptor beta chains from one sample in a study of monozygotic twins with inflammatory bowel disease. TCRdb reprocessed the 5' RACE reads, keeping one entry per CDR3 protein, no DNA. The repertoire shows 300,000 to 400,000 distinct CDR3 sequences; the top ten hold over 2%. The specimen sequenced was blood. Receptors were obtained from a human donor with ulcerative colitis or Crohn's disease, or a healthy co-twin of an affected twin (not recorded which). CDR3s include the opening cysteine and the closing phenylalanine or tryptophan.

V gene,J gene,CDR3 protein
TRBV20-1,TRBJ2-1,CSAPKQGGYEQFF
TRBV14,TRBJ1-3,CASSRGATYSGNTIYF
TRBV3-1,TRBJ1-4,CASSYPMGKLFF
TRBV6-5,TRBJ1-5,CASSSSGPNQPQHF
TRBV19,TRBJ2-1,CASSIETSGAYNEQFF
TRBV2,TRBJ2-2,CASSEGGQGSGELFF
TRBV7-2,TRBJ1-2,CASSLTSGAHGYTF
TRBV27,TRBJ1-5,CASSPGQARNQPQHF
TRBV6-2/TRBV6-3,TRBJ2-7,CASSRYPATGLEQYF
TRBV6-1,TRBJ1-4,CASSADRGKLFF
TRBV7-2,TRBJ2-7,CASSFPRGGANEQYF
TRBV28,TRBJ1-1,CASSLSNRGDTEAFF
TRBV11-2,TRBJ2-3,CASSPTSRGTQYF
TRBV7-2,TRBJ1-2,CASSVPGQGFRGYTF
TRBV7-2,TRBJ2-5,CASSLGLQGYETQYF
TRBV9,TRBJ1-2,CASSLRANYGYTF
TRBV7-2,TRBJ1-3,CASSLAQGGGNTIYF
TRBV7-8,TRBJ2-1,CASSRNNEQFF
TRBV19,TRBJ2-3,CASRQGGGGTDTQYF
TRBV28,TRBJ2-7,CASLQGREQYF
TRBV5-1,TRBJ2-4,CASSLVQTSGTEKNIQYF
TRBV5-1,TRBJ2-2,CASSLVSGSDTGELFF
TRBV29-1,TRBJ1-2,CSVGDGYGCTF
TRBV12-3/TRBV12-4,TRBJ2-3,CASSQDRADTQYF
TRBV28,TRBJ2-7,CASSSESPYEQYF
TRBV5-1,TRBJ2-2,CASTFGRPGELFF
TRBV27,TRBJ2-3,CASSPTSGGAVDTQYF
TRBV29-1,TRBJ1-1,CSVQSDRGRAFF
TRBV5-1,TRBJ2-1,CASSSSGMSYNEQFF
TRBV19,TRBJ2-1,CASRISGQTEQFF
TRBV6-1,TRBJ1-5,CASSQLGQGGNQPQHF
TRBV28,TRBJ2-1,CASSYYRGILNEQFF
TRBV7-9,TRBJ2-7,CASSPGTSGLYEQYF
TRBV20-1,TRBJ2-3,CSAFTSGRADTQYF
TRBV4-3,TRBJ2-7,CASSQDVPSSYEQYF
TRBV7-9,TRBJ2-7,CASSLAGPDRFSEQYF
TRBV30,TRBJ1-1,CAWSYRQGGTEAFF
TRBV6-2/TRBV6-3,TRBJ1-2,CAGRTGGDGYTF
TRBV4-1,TRBJ1-1,CASSLDEAGQAFF
TRBV30,TRBJ2-1,CAWSVRRGEQSF
TRBV5-1,TRBJ2-1,CASSLEAFLDEQFF
TRBV7-9,TRBJ1-5,CASSFTHGQPQHF